The entry below describes one T cell receptor (beta chain). Profiled with immunoSEQ multiplex PCR; TCRdb holds only in-frame clones, not every one. The table records 84,000 or so clones, about 94% of them present only once. This sample is part of a study of technical replicates of blood from several donors. Trimming removed 0 bases from V and 5 bases from J, with 12 bases in between. The CDR3 totals 15 residues. This receptor was taken from a human donor in good health. Sequences were obtained from T cells isolated from PBMCs. V and J are TRBV23-1 and TRBJ2-3, with D unclear. TRBV23-1 is noted as an ORF with a role that remains uncertain. This CDR3 reads CASSQSSVCRDTQYF. In DNA, the CDR3 is TGCGCCAGCAGTCAATCTTCAGTTTGTCGAGATACGCAGTATTTT.